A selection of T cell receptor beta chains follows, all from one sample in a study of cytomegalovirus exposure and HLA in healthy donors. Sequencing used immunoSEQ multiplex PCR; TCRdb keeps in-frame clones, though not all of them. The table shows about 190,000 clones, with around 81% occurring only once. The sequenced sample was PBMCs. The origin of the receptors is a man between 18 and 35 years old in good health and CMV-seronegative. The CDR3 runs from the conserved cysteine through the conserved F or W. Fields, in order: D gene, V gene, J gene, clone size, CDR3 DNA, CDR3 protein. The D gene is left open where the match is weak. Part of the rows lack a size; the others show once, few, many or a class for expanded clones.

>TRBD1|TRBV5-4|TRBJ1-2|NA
TGTGCCAGCAGCCCGCAGGACAGGGTAGAATATGGCTACACCTTC
CASSPQDRVEYGYTF
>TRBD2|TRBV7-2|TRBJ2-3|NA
TGTGCCAGCAGCTTAGCCTCGTCTAGCGGGAGTACAGATACGCAGTATTTT
CASSLASSSGSTDTQYF
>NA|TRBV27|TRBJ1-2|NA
TGTGCCAGCAGGGGGGCTGACAGGTATGGCTACACCTTC
CASRGADRYGYTF
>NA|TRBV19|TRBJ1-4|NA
TGTGCCAGTACTACGGGGGAAGACAATGAAAAACTGTTTTTT
CASTTGEDNEKLFF
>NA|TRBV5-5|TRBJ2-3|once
TGTGCCAGCAGCTTTTTCCCCTGGAGGAGGGCAAGGTTGGAAGATACGCAGTATTTT
CASSFFPWRRARLEDTQYF
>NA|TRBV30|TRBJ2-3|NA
TGTGCCTGGAGTGCAGGCCAGACAGATACGCAGTATTTT
CAWSAGQTDTQYF
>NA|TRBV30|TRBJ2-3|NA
TGTGCCAGAGGGACACGAGCTGCAGATACGCAGTATTTT
CARGTRAADTQYF
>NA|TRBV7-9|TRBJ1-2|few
TGTTCCAGCAGCGAGAGGGTAGGGCAGATAAACTATGGCTACACCTTC
CSSSERVGQINYGYTF
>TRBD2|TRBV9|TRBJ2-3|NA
TGTGCCAGCAGCGTAATTGGGGGGACGGGAGGGAGCACAGATACGCAGTATTTT
CASSVIGGTGGSTDTQYF
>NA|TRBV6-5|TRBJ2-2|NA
TGTGCCAGCAGTTATAATTATCCAGGGATAACCGGGGAGCTGTTTTTT
CASSYNYPGITGELFF
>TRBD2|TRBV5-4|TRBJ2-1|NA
TGTGCCAGCAGCTTTGGTACTAGCGGGAGGGCCTGGCAGTTCTTC
CASSFGTSGRAWQFF
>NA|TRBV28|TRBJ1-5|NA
TGTGCCAGCAATTTCGGACAGTGGCGCAATCAGCCCCAGCATTTT
CASNFGQWRNQPQHF
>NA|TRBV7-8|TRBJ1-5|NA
TGTGCCAGCAGCTTTACAGGGCTCATCAATCAGCCCCAGCATTTT
CASSFTGLINQPQHF
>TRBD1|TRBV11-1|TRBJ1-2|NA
TGTGCCAGCAGCCAGGGACAGAACTATGGCTACACCTTC
CASSQGQNYGYTF
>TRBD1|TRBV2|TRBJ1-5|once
TGTGCCAGCAGGGAACAGGGGCTTGGCAATCAGCCCCAGCATTTT
CASREQGLGNQPQHF
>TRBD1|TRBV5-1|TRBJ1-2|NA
TGCGCCAGCAGCTTGGGGAGACAGGGTAACTATGGCTACACCTTC
CASSLGRQGNYGYTF
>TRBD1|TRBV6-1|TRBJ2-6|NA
TGTGCCAGCAGTGGACAGGGGACTCTTTATGGGGCCAACGTCCTGACTTTC
CASSGQGTLYGANVLTF
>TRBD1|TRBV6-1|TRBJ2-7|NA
TGTGCCAGCAGTGAAGATGACAGGGGCTACGAGCAGTACTTC
CASSEDDRGYEQYF
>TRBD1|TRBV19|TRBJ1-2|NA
TGTGCCAGTAGTATTGGGCAGGGGGCGAGCTGGAATGGCTACACCTTC
CASSIGQGASWNGYTF
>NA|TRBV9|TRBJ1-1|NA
TGTGCCAGCAGCCCACATTTGAACACTGAAGCTTTCTTT
CASSPHLNTEAFF
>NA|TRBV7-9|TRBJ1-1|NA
TGTGCCAGCAGCTTAGTTCAGGGGAACACTGAAGCTTTCTTT
CASSLVQGNTEAFF
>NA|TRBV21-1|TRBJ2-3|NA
TGTGCCAGCAGCAAAGTCGGGAGCGACTCAACCCTTATCACAGATACGCAGTATTTT
CASSKVGSDSTLITDTQYF
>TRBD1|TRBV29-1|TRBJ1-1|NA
TGCAGCGTTGTAGGGGGCGGGAACACTGAAGCTTTCTTT
CSVVGGGNTEAFF
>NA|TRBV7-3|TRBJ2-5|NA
TGTGCCAGCAGCTTAACAGGGGGAGTTGTAGAGACCCAGTACTTC
CASSLTGGVVETQYF
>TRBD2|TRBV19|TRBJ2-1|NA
TGTGCCAGTAGTATGGAGCGGGGGGACTACAATGAGCAGTTCTTC
CASSMERGDYNEQFF
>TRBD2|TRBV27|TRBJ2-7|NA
TGTGCCAGCAGTTCCTCGGCGGGAGACTACGAGCAGTACTTC
CASSSSAGDYEQYF
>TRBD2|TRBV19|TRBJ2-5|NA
TGTGCCAGTAGTATCTTCCTAGCGGGGCAAGAGACCCAGTACTTC
CASSIFLAGQETQYF
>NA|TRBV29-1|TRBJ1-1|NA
TGCAGCGTTGAAGGGGCGGGGGGGGACACTGAAGCTTTCTTT
CSVEGAGGDTEAFF
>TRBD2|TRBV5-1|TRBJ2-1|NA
TGCGCCAGCAGCCTGAGCGGGGGGGCCGACAATGAGCAGTTCTTC
CASSLSGGADNEQFF
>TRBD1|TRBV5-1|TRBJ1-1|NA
TGCGCCAGCAGCTTGAGAGGACAGGGAGGTTTGGGCACTGAAGCTTTCTTT
CASSLRGQGGLGTEAFF
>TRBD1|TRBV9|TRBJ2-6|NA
TGTGCCAGCGACAGGGAAACTGGGGCCAACGTCCTGACTTTC
CASDRETGANVLTF
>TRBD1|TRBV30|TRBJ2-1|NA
TGTGCCTGGAGTGTACGTCAGGGGGCATTCAATGAGCAGTTCTTC
CAWSVRQGAFNEQFF